The clone carrying this TCR beta chain was detected only a few times. Its target is not known. The entry originates in a study of vaccination effects on CD4 cells after COVID-19. Whole-study results and caveats: Few convalescent patients and no early post-infection timepoints were included in the study. Clones arising from infection and from vaccination showed marked clonal contraction late after vaccination.

The table came from immunoSEQ multiplex PCR; TCRdb's copy has only in-frame clones and leaves some out. The sample yields about 79,000 clones, 74% seen once. Antigen-specific CD4+ T cells were first expanded with viral peptide pools by the ViraFEST assay and only then sequenced. Subsequent to approximately 11 days of culture, CD4+ T cells were isolated. The researchers cultured fewer than 2.5 million PBMC per well with about 10 IU/ml IL-2 and 8.5 to 10 ug/ml peptides. The V gene's germline CDR1 is SGHNT and CDR2 YYREEE (reference sequence). CDR3 length: 16 amino acids. The V gene lost 4 bases and the J gene lost 0 bases, with 15 bases spanning the gap.

The sample here was CD4+ T cells from PBMCs cultured with HCoV-229E spike peptides, taken before COVID-19 vaccination. This chain joins TRBV5-4 and TRBJ2-3, with D perhaps assigned TRBD1 or TRBD2 (5 bases each). The receptor comes from a human donor who received a COVID-19 vaccine. The CDR3 loop is CASSASTRGSTDTQYF. The DNA of the CDR3 is TGTGCCAGCAGCGCATCAACTAGGGGTAGCACAGATACGCAGTATTTT.